Below, 6 T cell receptor beta chains from the same sample are listed, as sequenced in a study of shared clonotypes between healthy human individuals. Naive CD8 cells lacked CD45RO and underwent positive selection for CCR7, leaving out terminally differentiated effector memory CD45RA+ cells. Profiled with immunoSEQ multiplex PCR; TCRdb holds only in-frame clones, not every one. Here the sample spans roughly 2 million clones, about 95% being singletons. Sequencing used naive CD8+ T cells sorted from blood. The receptors originated from a man between 18 and 35 years old in good health.

This sequence joins TRBV2 and TRBJ2-3; D tentatively reads TRBD1 or TRBD2 (5 bases each). Trimming left V 3 bases short and J 3 bases short, with 31 bases between. CDR1 and CDR2 from the germline V gene are SNHLY and FYNNEI. The CDR3 has 21 amino acids. CDR3 sequence (DNA): TGTGCCAGCAGTGACCCCCGCGTAGGGATGGAAGGGGTAGGGAGAACAGATACGCAGTATTTT. Amino acids: CASSDPRVGMEGVGRTDTQYF.

Remarks on this clone: Other DNA sequences in this sample translate to the same CDR3. The rearrangement links TRBV5-1 to TRBJ2-7; a weak D match, TRBD2 (6 bases). This CDR3 region has 11 residues. Germline lookup yields CDR1 SGHRS and CDR2 YFSETQ. Trimming left V 5 bases short and J 7 bases short, with 10 bases between. The CDR3 bases are TGCGCCAGCAGTCTAGGGAGGGAGCAGTACTTC. Translation gives CASSLGREQYF.

The chain recombines TRBV5-4 with TRBJ2-5, with TRBD2 identical over 15 bases. This CDR3 is 15 amino acids long. Germline CDR1 and CDR2: SGHNT and YYREEE (reference sequence). After removal of 2 bases from V and 5 bases from J, the junction contained 1 base not matched to a gene. CDR3 sequence (DNA): TGTGCCAGCAGCTTCGGACTAGCGGGGGGGGAGACCCAGTACTTC. Translated: CASSFGLAGGETQYF.

The genes are TRBV7-9 and TRBJ2-7; 10 bases line up with TRBD2. In germline, CDR1 is SEHNR, CDR2 FQNEAQ (reference sequence). With V trimmed by 7 bases and J by 2 bases, 17 bases remained unmatched. The length of the CDR3 is 18 residues. The CDR3 DNA follows: TGTGCCAGCACCGAAGTTCCTAGCGGGGGTGCAACTGCCTACGAGCAGTACTTC. Its translation is CASTEVPSGGATAYEQYF.

The gene calls are TRBV5-4 and TRBJ2-1, with D perhaps matching TRBD2 (5 bases). Germline assignment: CDR1 SGHNT and CDR2 YYREEE (reference sequence). The CDR3 spans 13 residues. Trimming pared 0 bases from V and 5 bases from J, leaving 6 bases between. This chain's CDR3 is CASSLAGNNEQFF. CDR3 bases: TGTGCCAGCAGCTTGGCCGGGAACAATGAGCAGTTCTTC. The variable domain in full, with the rest retrieved from reference TRBV5-4 and TRBJ2-1, is ETGVTQSPTHLIKTRGQQVTLRCSSQSGHNTVSWYQQALGQGPQFIFQYYREEENGRGNFPPRFSGLQFPNYSSELNVNALELDDSALYLCASSLAGNNEQFFGPGTRLTVL.

This chain uses TRBV4-3 with TRBJ1-2; D is perhaps TRBD1 (6 bases). From germline, CDR1 is LGHNA and CDR2 YSLEER. Trimming pared 0 bases from V and 7 bases from J, leaving 12 bases between. This CDR3 has 14 amino acids. DNA of the CDR3: TGCGCCAGCAGCCAAGAACAGGGAGGCGTTGGCTACACCTTC. It specifies CASSQEQGGVGYTF.